Reported below is one T cell receptor beta chain. This clone was picked up one time. Its specific antigen is unknown. No qualities accompany the bases; no much larger clone lies one base away. Library method: the immunoSEQ multiplex PCR assay. TCRdb holds this immuneACCESS table with in-frame rearrangements only. Some clones are missing; in checked studies, unresolved V genes explain under half, and the rest has no known cause. Present in this sample are 120,000 or so clones, around 87% of which were seen just once. The top ten clonotypes cover 2.9% of the sample. Including the terminal cysteine and phenylalanine, the CDR3 comprises 12 residues. CDR3 DNA is the only sequence kept; it has 36 bases, read in frame from the first base. The germline V gene (reference sequence) supplies CDR1 MNHEY and CDR2 SMNVEV. Trimming takes 6 bases off V and 8 bases off J; junction bases not matched to a gene: 5. The sample is drawn from a study of control samples from healthy donors and cancer patients (dated by TCRdb to between 2020 and 2021).

This receptor chain uses TRBV27 and TRBJ1-1; 8 nucleotides in the junction match TRBD1. This sequence originates from a man between 60 and 75 years old in good health. The sample taken for sequencing was blood. The CDR3 protein: CASRPAGGEAFF. The DNA sequence is given as TGTGCCAGCAGACCCGCAGGGGGCGAAGCTTTCTTT.